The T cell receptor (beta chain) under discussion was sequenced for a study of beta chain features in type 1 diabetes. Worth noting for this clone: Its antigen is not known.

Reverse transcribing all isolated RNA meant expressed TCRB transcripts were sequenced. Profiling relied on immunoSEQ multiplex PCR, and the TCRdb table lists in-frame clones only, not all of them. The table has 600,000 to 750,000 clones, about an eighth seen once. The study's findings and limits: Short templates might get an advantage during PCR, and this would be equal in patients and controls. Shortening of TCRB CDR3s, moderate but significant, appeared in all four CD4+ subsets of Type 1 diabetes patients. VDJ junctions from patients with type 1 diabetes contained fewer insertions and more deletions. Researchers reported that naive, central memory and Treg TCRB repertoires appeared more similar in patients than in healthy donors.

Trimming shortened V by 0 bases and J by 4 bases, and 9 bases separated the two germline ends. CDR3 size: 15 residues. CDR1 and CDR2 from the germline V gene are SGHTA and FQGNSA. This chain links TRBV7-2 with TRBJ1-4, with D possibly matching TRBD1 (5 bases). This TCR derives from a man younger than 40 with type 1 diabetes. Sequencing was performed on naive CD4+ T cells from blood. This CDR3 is CASSLAPRDNEKLFF. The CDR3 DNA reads TGTGCCAGCAGCTTAGCGCCCAGGGATAATGAAAAACTGTTTTTT.